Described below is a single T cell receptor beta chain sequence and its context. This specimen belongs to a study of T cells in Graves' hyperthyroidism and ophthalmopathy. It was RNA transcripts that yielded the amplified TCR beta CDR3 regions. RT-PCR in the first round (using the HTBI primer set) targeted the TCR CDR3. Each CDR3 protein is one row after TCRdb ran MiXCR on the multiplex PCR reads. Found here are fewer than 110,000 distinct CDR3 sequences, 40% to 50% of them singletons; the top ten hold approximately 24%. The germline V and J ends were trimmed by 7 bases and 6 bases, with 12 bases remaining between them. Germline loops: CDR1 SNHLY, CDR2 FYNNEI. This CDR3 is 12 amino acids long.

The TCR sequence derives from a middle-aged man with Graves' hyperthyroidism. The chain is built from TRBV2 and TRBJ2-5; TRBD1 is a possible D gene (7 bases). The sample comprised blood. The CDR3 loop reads CASTQGGQTQYF. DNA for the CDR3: TGTGCCAGCACTCAGGGGGGACAGACCCAGTACTTC.